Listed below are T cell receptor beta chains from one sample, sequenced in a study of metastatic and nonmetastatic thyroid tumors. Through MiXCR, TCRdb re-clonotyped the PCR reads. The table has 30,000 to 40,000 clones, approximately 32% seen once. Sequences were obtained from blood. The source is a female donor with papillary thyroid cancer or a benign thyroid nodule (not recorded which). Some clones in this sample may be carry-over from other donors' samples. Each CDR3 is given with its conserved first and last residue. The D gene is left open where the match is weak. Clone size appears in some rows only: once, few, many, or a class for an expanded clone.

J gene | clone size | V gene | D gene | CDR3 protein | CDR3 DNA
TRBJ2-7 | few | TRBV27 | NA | CASSLSWDEQYF | TGTGCCAGCAGTTTATCCTGGGACGAGCAGTACTTC
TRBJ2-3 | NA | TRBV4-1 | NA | CASSQGGSADTQYF | TGCGCCAGCAGCCAAGGGGGATCGGCAGATACACAGTATTTT
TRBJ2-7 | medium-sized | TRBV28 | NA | CASSLSGDYEQYF | TGTGCCAGCAGTTTATCAGGGGACTACGAGCAGTACTTC
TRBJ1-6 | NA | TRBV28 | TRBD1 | CASTLDRGVSPLHF | TGTGCCAGCACCCTCGACAGGGGAGTTTCACCCCTCCACTTT
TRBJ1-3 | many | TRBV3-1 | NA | CASSQDGADLWRNTIYF | TGTGCCAGCAGCCAAGATGGGGCCGACCTCTGGAGAAACACCATATATTTT
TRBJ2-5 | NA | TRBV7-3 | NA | CASSRSEGETQYF | TGTGCCAGCAGCCGTTCAGAGGGAGAGACCCAGTACTTC
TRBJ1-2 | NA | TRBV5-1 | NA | CASSFSADQSYNYGYTF | TGCGCCAGCAGCTTTTCGGCCGACCAATCCTATAACTATGGCTACACCTTC
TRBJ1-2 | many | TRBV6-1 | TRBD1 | CASSLQGDGYTF | TGTGCCAGCAGTTTACAGGGGGATGGCTACACCTTC
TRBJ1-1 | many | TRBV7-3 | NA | CASSPQGGENTEAFF | TGTGCCAGCAGCCCCCAGGGTGGAGAGAACACTGAAGCTTTCTTT
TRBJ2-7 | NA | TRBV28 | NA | CASSYTPGTPPYEQYF | TGTGCCAGCAGTTACACCCCGGGGACACCTCCCTACGAGCAGTACTTC
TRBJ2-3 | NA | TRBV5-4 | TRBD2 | CASSLARREMDTQYF | TGTGCCAGCAGCTTGGCCCGGCGGGAGATGGATACGCAGTATTTT
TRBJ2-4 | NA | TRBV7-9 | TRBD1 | CANSQPGTVNIQYF | TGTGCCAACAGCCAACCCGGGACAGTAAACATTCAGTACTTC
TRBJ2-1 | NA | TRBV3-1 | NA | CASSQDLRTPSGNEQFF | TGTGCCAGCAGCCAAGATCTTAGGACACCCTCGGGTAATGAGCAGTTCTTC
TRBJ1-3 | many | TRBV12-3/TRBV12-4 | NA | CASSPGDTIYF | TGTGCCAGCAGCCCCGGGGACACCATATATTTT
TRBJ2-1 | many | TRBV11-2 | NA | CASSYGTLNEQFF | TGTGCCAGCAGCTATGGGACTTTAAATGAGCAGTTCTTC
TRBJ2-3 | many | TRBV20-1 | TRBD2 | CSAETSGSFDTQYF | TGCAGTGCGGAAACTAGCGGGAGTTTCGATACGCAGTATTTT
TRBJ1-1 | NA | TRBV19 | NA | CASSLDGAGGVNTEAFF | TGTGCCAGTAGTTTGGATGGTGCCGGAGGCGTGAACACTGAAGCTTTCTTT
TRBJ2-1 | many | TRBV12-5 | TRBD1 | CASGLVRPGQGLNNEQFF | TGTGCTAGTGGTTTGGTCAGGCCGGGACAGGGGCTCAACAATGAGCAGTTCTTC
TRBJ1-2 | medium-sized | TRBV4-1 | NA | CASSQWSARDNGGYTF | TGCGCCAGCAGCCAATGGAGCGCCAGGGATAATGGTGGCTACACCTTC
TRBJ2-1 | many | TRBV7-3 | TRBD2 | CASSLSGFERGPNNEQFF | TGTGCCAGCAGCTTAAGTGGGTTCGAGCGGGGACCTAACAATGAGCAGTTCTTC
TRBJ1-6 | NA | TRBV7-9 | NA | CASSLAAAGDSPLHF | TGTGCCAGCAGCTTAGCGGCGGCAGGAGATTCACCCCTCCACTTT
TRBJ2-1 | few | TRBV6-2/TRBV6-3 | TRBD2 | CASSYYGRWYEQFF | TGTGCCAGCAGTTACTACGGGAGGTGGTATGAGCAGTTCTTC
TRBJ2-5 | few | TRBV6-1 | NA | CASEVGDKETQYF | TGTGCCAGCGAAGTAGGGGATAAAGAGACCCAGTACTTC
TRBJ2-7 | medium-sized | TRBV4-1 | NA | CASSQRGGGTGSYEQYF | TGCGCCAGCAGCCAACGAGGGGGAGGGACGGGCTCCTACGAGCAGTACTTC
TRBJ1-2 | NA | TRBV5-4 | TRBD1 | CASSWDRGVNGYTF | TGTGCCAGCAGCTGGGACAGGGGAGTGAATGGCTACACCTTC
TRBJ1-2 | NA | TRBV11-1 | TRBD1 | CASSLAGPGQGGYGYAF | TGTGCCAGCAGCTTAGCGGGACCGGGACAGGGAGGCTATGGATACGCCTTC
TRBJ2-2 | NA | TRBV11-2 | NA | CASRVPGVGGAGELFF | TGTGCCAGCAGGGTCCCGGGCGTGGGCGGGGCCGGGGAGCTGTTTTTT
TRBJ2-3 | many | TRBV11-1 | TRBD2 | CASSFGLAGAVSTDTQYF | TGTGCCAGCAGCTTTGGACTAGCGGGAGCGGTTAGCACAGATACGCAGTATTTT
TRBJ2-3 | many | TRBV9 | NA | CASSTLQGSPDTQYF | TGTGCCAGCAGCACCCTACAGGGATCCCCAGATACGCAGTATTTT
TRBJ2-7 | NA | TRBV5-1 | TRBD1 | CASSLTGTVAGEQYF | TGCGCCAGCAGCTTAACCGGGACAGTGGCCGGCGAGCAGTACTTC
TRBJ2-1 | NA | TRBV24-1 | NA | CATKSWGNSQFF | TGTGCCACTAAGTCATGGGGGAATTCGCAGTTCTTC
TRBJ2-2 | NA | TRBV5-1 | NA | CASSSRGRIPTGELFF | TGCGCCAGCAGCTCACGGGGGAGAATCCCCACCGGGGAGCTGTTTTTT
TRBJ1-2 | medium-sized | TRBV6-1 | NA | CASSDIGASAGYTF | TGTGCCAGCAGTGATATAGGGGCGAGCGCTGGCTACACCTTC
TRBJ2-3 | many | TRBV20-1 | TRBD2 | CSGVQAGGWGTDTQYF | TGCAGTGGAGTCCAAGCGGGAGGGTGGGGCACAGATACGCAGTATTTT
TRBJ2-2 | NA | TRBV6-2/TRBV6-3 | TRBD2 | CASIYSLEGGGLFF | TGTGCCAGCATTTACTCCCTAGAGGGCGGGGGGCTGTTTTTT
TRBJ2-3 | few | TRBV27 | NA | CASITADGSTDTQYF | TGTGCCAGCATTACCGCGGACGGTAGCACAGATACGCAGTATTTT
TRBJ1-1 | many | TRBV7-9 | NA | CASSMTEGTEAFF | TGTGCCAGCAGCATGACCGAGGGGACTGAAGCTTTCTTT
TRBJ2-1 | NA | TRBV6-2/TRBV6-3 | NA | CASAEGPPNEQFF | TGTGCCAGCGCGGAGGGCCCACCCAATGAGCAGTTCTTC
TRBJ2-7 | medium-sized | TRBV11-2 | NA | CASSLGLQNYEQYF | TGTGCCAGCAGCTTAGGTCTACAGAACTACGAGCAGTACTTC
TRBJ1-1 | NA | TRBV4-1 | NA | CASGPFMRADTEAFF | TGCGCCAGCGGCCCTTTCATGCGGGCGGATACTGAAGCTTTCTTT
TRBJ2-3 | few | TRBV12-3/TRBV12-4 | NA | CASSPPVVDTQYF | TGTGCCAGCAGCCCCCCGGTGGTAGATACGCAGTATTTT
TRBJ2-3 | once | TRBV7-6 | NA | CASSPVTGGLGTQYF | TGTGCCAGCAGCCCCGTGACAGGTGGTTTGGGCACGCAGTATTTT
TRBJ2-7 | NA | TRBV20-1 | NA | CCVPVLFYEQYF | TGCTGCGTACCGGTACTTTTCTACGAGCAGTACTTC
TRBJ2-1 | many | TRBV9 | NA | CASSVEPRLVSYNEQFF | TGTGCCAGCAGCGTAGAACCCCGACTAGTTTCCTACAATGAGCAGTTCTTC
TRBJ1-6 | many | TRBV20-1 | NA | CSASRGGAAYNSPLHF | TGCAGTGCTAGCCGGGGGGGGGCAGCCTATAATTCACCCCTCCACTTT
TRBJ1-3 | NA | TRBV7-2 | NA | CASSSTASGNTIYF | TGTGCCAGCAGCTCGACAGCCTCTGGAAACACCATATATTTT
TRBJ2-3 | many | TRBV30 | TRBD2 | CAWKLGTSGGATDTQYF | TGTGCCTGGAAATTAGGGACTAGCGGGGGGGCAACAGATACGCAGTATTTT
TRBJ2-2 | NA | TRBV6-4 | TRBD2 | CAGSDSRGVGELFF | TGTGCCGGCAGTGACTCGCGGGGGGTCGGTGAGCTGTTTTTT
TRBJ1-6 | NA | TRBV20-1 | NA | CSSIVQDSPLHF | TGCAGTTCTATAGTACAGGATTCACCCCTCCACTTT
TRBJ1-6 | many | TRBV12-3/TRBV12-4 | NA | CASRAPGYASPLHF | TGTGCCAGCAGGGCACCCGGGTACGCTTCACCCCTCCACTTT
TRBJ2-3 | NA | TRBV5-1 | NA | CASSLEAPGTQYF | TGCGCCAGCAGCTTGGAAGCTCCAGGTACGCAGTATTTT
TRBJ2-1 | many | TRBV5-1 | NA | CASSAGLPPRDEQFF | TGCGCCAGCAGCGCCGGATTGCCCCCACGGGATGAGCAGTTCTTC
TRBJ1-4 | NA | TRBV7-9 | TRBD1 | CASSFAGGRTEKLFF | TGTGCCAGCAGCTTTGCAGGGGGCCGTACTGAAAAACTGTTTTTT